A single sample gave rise to the 4 T cell receptor beta chains below, sequenced in a study of blood T cell repertoires in COVID-19. Some clones are missing from TCRdb's copy, which holds only in-frame ones; the method was immunoSEQ multiplex PCR. The table records hundreds of thousands of clones, about 85% of them present only once. Material: PBMCs or T cells enriched from blood (not recorded which). The receptor set was obtained from a young woman with acute COVID-19.

This clone showed up just once. This chain links TRBV7-6 with TRBJ2-1; 13 bases are shared with TRBD2. Germline CDR1 is SGHVS and CDR2 is FNYEAQ. The CDR3 totals 16 residues. V dropped 6 bases and J dropped 10; count of bases not matched to a gene: 12. The CDR3 DNA follows: TGTGCCAGCAGTCCACCGGGACTAGCGGGATCAGAAGAGCAGTTCTTC. Translated, it gives CASSPPGLAGSEEQFF.

CDR3: CASRPSGYRETQYF. Here the CDR3 DNA reads TGTGCCAGCCGCCCGTCAGGCTATAGGGAGACCCAGTACTTC. V usage is TRBV27 and J usage is TRBJ2-5; D is undetermined. Deletions cut 8 bases from V and 5 bases from J, with 18 bases between. CDR3 size: 14 residues. Germline V gives CDR1 MNHEY, CDR2 SMNVEV (reference sequence).

The rearrangement links TRBV18 to TRBJ1-3; D gene ambiguous. Trimming left V 3 bases short and J 0 bases short, with 9 bases between. CDR3 length: 15 amino acids. Germline-derived CDR1 and CDR2 are KGHSH and LQKENI. The CDR3 bases are TGTGCCAGCTCACCGGACTCCTCCTCTGGAAACACCATATATTTT. Its protein is CASSPDSSSGNTIYF.

The chain is built from TRBV6-2 or TRBV6-3 and TRBJ2-1; D gene unclear. The germline V gene has CDR1 MNHEY and CDR2 SVGEGT. Trimming removed 7 bases from V and 8 bases from J, with 18 bases in between. This CDR3 is built from 14 residues. CDR3 sequence (DNA): TGTGCCAGCACCCCGACAACCGGCTCTTATGAGCAGTTCTTC. As protein: CASTPTTGSYEQFF.